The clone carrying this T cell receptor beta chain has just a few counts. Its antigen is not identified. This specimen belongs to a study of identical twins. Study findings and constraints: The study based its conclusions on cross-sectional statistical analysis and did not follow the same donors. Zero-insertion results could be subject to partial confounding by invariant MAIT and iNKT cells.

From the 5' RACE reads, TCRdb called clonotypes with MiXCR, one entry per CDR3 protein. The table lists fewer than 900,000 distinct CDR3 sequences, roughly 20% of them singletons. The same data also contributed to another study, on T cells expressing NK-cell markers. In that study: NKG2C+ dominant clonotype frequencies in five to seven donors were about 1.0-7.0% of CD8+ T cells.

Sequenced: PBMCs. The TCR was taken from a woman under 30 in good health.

As DNA, the CDR3 is TGCAGTGCTAGTCCCGGGGGAAGCAATCAGCCCCAGCATTTT. Translation gives CSASPGGSNQPQHF. V gene TRBV20-1 combines with J gene TRBJ1-5, with D possibly TRBD1 on 5 matching bases. Germline V gene lookup returns CDR1 DFQATT and CDR2 SNEGSKA (reference sequence). The CDR3 is 14 amino acids. Trimming removed 3 bases from V and 1 base from J, with 10 bases in between.